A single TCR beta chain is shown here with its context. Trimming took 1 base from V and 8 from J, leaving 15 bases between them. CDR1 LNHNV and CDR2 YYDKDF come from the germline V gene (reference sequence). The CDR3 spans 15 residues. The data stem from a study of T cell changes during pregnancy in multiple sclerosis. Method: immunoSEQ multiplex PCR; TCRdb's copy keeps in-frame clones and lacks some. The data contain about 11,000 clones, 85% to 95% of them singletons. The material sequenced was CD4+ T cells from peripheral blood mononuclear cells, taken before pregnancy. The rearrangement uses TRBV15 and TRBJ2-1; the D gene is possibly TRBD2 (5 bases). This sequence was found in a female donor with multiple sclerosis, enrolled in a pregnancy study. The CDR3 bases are TGTGCCACCAGCAGAGGAGCGGACCCAGGCTATGAGCAGTTCTTC. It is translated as CATSRGADPGYEQFF.